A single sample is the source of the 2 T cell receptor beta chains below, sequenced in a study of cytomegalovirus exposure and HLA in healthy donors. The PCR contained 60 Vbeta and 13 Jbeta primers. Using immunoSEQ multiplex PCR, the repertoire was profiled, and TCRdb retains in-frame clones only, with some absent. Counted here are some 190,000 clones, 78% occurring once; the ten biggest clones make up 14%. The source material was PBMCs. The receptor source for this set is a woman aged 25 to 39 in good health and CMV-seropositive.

In nucleotides, the CDR3 is TGTGCCAGCAGCGCGACAGGGCCCAATGAGCAGTTCTTC. This encodes CASSATGPNEQFF. The V gene is TRBV11-2, the J gene TRBJ2-1; 7 bases line up with TRBD1. The V segment lost 5 bases and the J segment 6 bases; nucleotides outside the gene matches: 4. CDR3 length equals 13 residues. CDR1 is SGHAT, CDR2 FQNNGV, per germline.

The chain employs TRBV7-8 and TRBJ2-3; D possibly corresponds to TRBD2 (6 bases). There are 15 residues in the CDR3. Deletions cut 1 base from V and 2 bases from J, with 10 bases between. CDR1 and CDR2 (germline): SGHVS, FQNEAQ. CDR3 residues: CASSLVLAVTDTQYF. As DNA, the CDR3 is TGTGCCAGCAGCTTAGTACTAGCCGTCACAGATACGCAGTATTTT.